This TCR beta chain is from a study of T cells in Graves' hyperthyroidism and ophthalmopathy. This clonotype was seen more than once but under ten times. From RNA transcripts, TCR beta CDR3 regions were amplified. The TCR CDR3 first-round RT-PCR relied on the HTBI primer set. TCRdb reprocessed the multiplex PCR reads with MiXCR, giving one entry per CDR3 protein. The top ten hold around 17% of the sample, which has under 750,000 distinct CDR3 sequences, under 20% seen once. The germline gives CDR1 MNHNS, CDR2 SASEGT. The CDR3 consists of 15 residues. V gave up 1 base and J gave up 2 bases; unmatched junction bases: 3.

The rearrangement links TRBV6-1 to TRBJ1-2; TRBD1 agrees at 8 bases. The source material was blood. The sequence derives from a woman between 50 and 59 years old with Graves' hyperthyroidism that later progressed to Graves' ophthalmopathy. CDR3 nucleotide sequence: TGTGCCAGCAGTGAAGGACAGGGGTCGAACTATGGCTACACCTTC. Protein sequence: CASSEGQGSNYGYTF.